Below are 21 T cell receptor beta chains sequenced from a single sample in a study of blood T cell repertoires in COVID-19. The assay was immunoSEQ multiplex PCR, and TCRdb's table has in-frame clones only and misses some. The sample shows about 430,000 clones, roughly 90% of them seen only once. Sequencing used PBMCs or T cells enriched from blood (not recorded which). The receptor set was obtained from a woman in her late teens or twenties who had been exposed to COVID-19.

The rearrangement uses TRBV7-9 and TRBJ2-7; 8 bases line up with TRBD1. CDR3 length: 15 amino acids. Looked up from germline, CDR1 is SEHNR and CDR2 is FQNEAQ (reference sequence). J lost 4 bases, V lost 5 bases, and 10 bases had no gene match. The CDR3 DNA sequence: TGTGCCAGCAGCCCAGGACAGGGCGGGCTTTACGAGCAGTACTTC. As protein: CASSPGQGGLYEQYF.

The V and J genes are TRBV6-1 and TRBJ2-7, with TRBD1 matching 7 bases. This CDR3 comprises 15 residues. Losses at the gene ends were 1 base for V and 3 bases for J; bases not matched to a gene: 6. Germline loops: CDR1 MNHNS, CDR2 SASEGT. The CDR3 here is CASSEVDRVDYEQYF. CDR3 nucleotides: TGTGCCAGCAGTGAAGTCGACAGGGTCGACTACGAGCAGTACTTC.

The chain combines TRBV20-1 with TRBJ2-7; D is undetermined. From germline, CDR1 is DFQATT and CDR2 SNEGSKA (reference sequence). The CDR3 is 11 residues long. V was cut by 0 bases and J by 3 bases, with 3 bases left in between. The DNA of the CDR3 is TGCAGTGCTAGAGATCTCTACGAGCAGTACTTC. Residues: CSARDLYEQYF.

The chain has TRBV19 and TRBJ1-6; no definite D call. From germline, CDR1 is LNHDA and CDR2 SQIVND (reference sequence). With 3 bases removed from V and 7 bases from J, the gap between germline ends came to 10 bases. The CDR3 extends over 14 amino acids. CDR3 sequence reads: CASSINGENSPLHF. The CDR3 region has the DNA TGTGCCAGTAGTATTAACGGAGAGAATTCACCCCTCCACTTT.

This clone has only one observation. V gene TRBV20-1 combines with J gene TRBJ2-1; 7 bases are a match to TRBD2. This CDR3 is built from 11 residues. The ends lost 3 bases at V and 7 bases at J; junction bases unmatched: 0. Germline assignment: CDR1 DFQATT and CDR2 SNEGSKA (reference sequence). The DNA for the CDR3 is TGCAGTGCTAGCGGGGGGAATGAGCAGTTCTTC. Its protein is CSASGGNEQFF.

A note on this clone: The same CDR3 is also encoded by other DNA sequences in this sample. The J gene is TRBJ2-5, the V gene TRBV28, with 12 bases that match TRBD2. The CDR3 runs to 15 residues. Germline V gene lookup returns CDR1 MDHEN and CDR2 SYDVKM. The junction had 4 bases not matched to a gene; V was cut back by 6 bases and J by 2 bases. In nucleotides, the CDR3 is TGTGCCAGCAGCCTGACTAGCGGGGGTCAAGAGACCCAGTACTTC. Translated: CASSLTSGGQETQYF.

The chain combines TRBV24-1 with TRBJ2-1; a possible D gene is TRBD2 (6 bases). The germline V gene has CDR1 KGHDR and CDR2 SFDVKD. This CDR3 comprises 11 residues. V was cut by 7 bases and J by 8 bases, with 8 bases left in between. CDR3 protein: CATRWGDEQFF. The DNA of the CDR3 is TGTGCCACCAGGTGGGGGGATGAGCAGTTCTTC.

The chain recombines TRBV7-2 with TRBJ1-2; TRBD1 matches at 7 bases. Germline CDR1 reads SGHTA; CDR2 reads FQGNSA. This CDR3 region has 15 residues. V lost 4 bases, J lost 4 bases, and 9 bases stayed unmatched. CDR3 DNA sequence: TGTGCCAGCAGCTCTCGGGCAGGGGGGATCTATGGCTACACCTTC. Translated, it gives CASSSRAGGIYGYTF.

The chain carries TRBV6-5 and TRBJ2-7; 7 bases are a match to TRBD1. The CDR3 loop spans 15 amino acids. V was clipped by 5 bases and J by 3 bases; unmatched bases: 10. Germline V gene lookup returns CDR1 MNHEY and CDR2 SVGAGI. CDR3 protein: CASSLDRAVFYEQYF. The CDR3 bases are TGTGCCAGCAGTCTCGACAGGGCGGTGTTCTACGAGCAGTACTTC.

DNA for the CDR3: TGCGCCAGCAGCCAAGAGTTAGCGGGGGCCCCCTCCTACAATGAGCAGTTCTTC. Translated: CASSQELAGAPSYNEQFF. V gene TRBV4-3 combines with J gene TRBJ2-1, with TRBD2 matching over 9 bases. The CDR3 has 18 residues. CDR1 is LGHNA and CDR2 is YSLEER in the germline V gene. V was pared by 0 bases and J by 0 bases, with 6 bases of the junction left unmatched.

CDR3 protein: CASSPGLVNEQYF. The CDR3 DNA reads as TGTGCCAGCAGCCCTGGACTAGTAAACGAGCAGTACTTC. The genes are TRBV3-1 (or the pseudogene TRBV3-2) and TRBJ2-7, with 7 bases identical to TRBD2. Germline-derived CDR1 and CDR2 are LGHDT and YNNKEL (reference sequence). V shed 4 bases and J 5 bases; nucleotides not matched to a gene: 5. The CDR3 consists of 13 residues.

J is TRBJ1-5 and V is TRBV7-2; no clear D gene. The CDR3 runs to 14 residues. V shed 0 bases and J shed 0 bases, with 3 bases lying between them. Germline V CDR1 and CDR2: SGHTA, FQGNSA. The CDR3 loop reads CASSLAGSNQPQHF. CDR3 bases: TGTGCCAGCAGCTTAGCCGGTAGCAATCAGCCCCAGCATTTT.

The CDR3 protein is CASSLASGQGFGYTF. CDR3 sequence (DNA): TGTGCCAGCAGCTTAGCCTCGGGACAGGGATTTGGCTACACCTTC. The V call is TRBV7-2, the J call TRBJ1-2; 9 nucleotides line up with TRBD1. Per the germline V gene, CDR1 is SGHTA and CDR2 is FQGNSA. This CDR3 contains 15 residues. V was clipped by 0 bases and J by 7 bases; unmatched bases: 6.

The chain has TRBV6-1 and TRBJ1-5, with D maybe TRBD1 (5 bases). V lost 2 bases, J lost 8 bases, and 16 bases lay in between. The CDR3 spans 15 residues. Germline V gives CDR1 MNHNS, CDR2 SASEGT. CDR3 sequence (DNA): TGTGCCAGCAGTGAACGAGGGCGGGGGATGGAGCCCCAGCATTTT. This sequence encodes CASSERGRGMEPQHF.

The chain couples TRBV28 to TRBJ1-3, with D maybe TRBD1 (6 bases). Looked up from germline, CDR1 is MDHEN and CDR2 is SYDVKM. The CDR3 extends over 13 amino acids. The CDR3 coding sequence is TGTGGAGGCGGGGGGCTTGGTGGAAACACCATATATTTT. Its translation: CGGGGLGGNTIYF.

This chain joins TRBV28 and TRBJ1-5; the match to TRBD1 covers 11 bases. The CDR3 loop spans 17 amino acids. V lost 7 bases and J lost 6; bases outside the gene matches: 14. The germline CDR1 and CDR2 sequences are MDHEN and SYDVKM. The CDR3 DNA reads as TGTGCCAGCAATTTGTGGCGTGGGACAGGGGGAAGTCAGCCCCAGCATTTT. Translated, it gives CASNLWRGTGGSQPQHF. Based on the CDR3 plus reference TRBV28 and TRBJ1-5, the full variable domain is DVKVTQSSRYLVKRTGEKVFLECVQDMDHENMFWYRQDPGLGLRLIYFSYDVKMKEKGDIPEGYSVSREKKERFSLILESASTNQTSMYLCASNLWRGTGGSQPQHFGDGTRLSIL.

This clone has only a few counts. The rearrangement uses TRBV23-1 and TRBJ2-3; TRBD2 matches 7 bases. TRBV23-1 is designated an ORF whose function remains uncertain. Trimming took 0 bases from V and 3 from J; bases not matched to a gene: 12. CDR3 length equals 18 residues. The CDR3 loop is CASSQSRSFAGETDTQYF. The CDR3 nucleotides read TGCGCCAGCAGTCAATCGAGATCATTCGCGGGAGAGACAGATACGCAGTATTTT.

This clone showed up just once. This chain joins TRBV11-2 and TRBJ2-2; 9 nucleotides match TRBD2. This CDR3 comprises 16 residues. CDR1 and CDR2 from the germline V gene are SGHAT and FQNNGV. V lost 7 bases to trimming and J lost 0 bases; unmatched junction nucleotides: 6. The CDR3 reads CASKEAGGPNTGELFF. The CDR3 region has the DNA TGTGCCAGCAAGGAAGCGGGGGGCCCGAACACCGGGGAGCTGTTTTTT.

This clone appeared a few times. The chain carries TRBV6-4 and TRBJ2-2; 7 bases agree with TRBD1. With V trimmed by 6 bases and J by 2 bases, 9 bases remained unmatched. CDR1 is MRHNA, CDR2 SNTAGT, per germline. This CDR3 is 16 amino acids long. The CDR3 nucleotides read TGTGCCAGCAGAGTACCGGGACAGCCTAACACCGGGGAGCTGTTTTTT. Protein product: CASRVPGQPNTGELFF.

The chain joins TRBV7-2 to TRBJ2-5; the match to TRBD2 covers 7 bases. The germline gives CDR1 SGHTA, CDR2 FQGNSA. Unmatched junction bases numbered 4, after V lost 5 bases and J lost 1 base. The CDR3 runs 14 residues. Here the CDR3 reads CASSAGLPQETQYF. CDR3 sequence (DNA): TGTGCCAGCAGCGCGGGACTACCCCAAGAGACCCAGTACTTC.

This CDR3 is CATSDRTTHHRTGELFF. CDR3 in DNA: TGTGCCACCAGTGATAGAACAACCCACCACCGCACCGGGGAGCTGTTTTTT. This chain uses TRBV24-1 with TRBJ2-2; no clear D. Germline V lookup: CDR1 KGHDR, CDR2 SFDVKD. CDR3 length: 17 amino acids. V lost 3 bases and J lost 4, with 17 bases in between.